The T cell receptor beta chain described here comes from a study of blood T cell repertoires in COVID-19. This clone was recorded a few times. Germline loops: CDR1 SQVTM, CDR2 ANQGSEA. Trimming removed 3 bases from V and 7 bases from J, with 18 bases in between. The length of the CDR3 is 14 residues. Assay: immunoSEQ multiplex PCR; the TCRdb copy retains only in-frame clones and omits some. The sample has 130,000 to 150,000 clones; around 87% are singletons. The study recruited people aged roughly 18 to 89 years across around 24 US areas. Sequenced: PBMCs or T cells enriched from blood (not recorded which). This sequence was found in a man aged 60 to 75 who had recovered from COVID-19. The chain joins TRBV29-1 to TRBJ1-2; the D gene is possibly TRBD1 (5 bases). The CDR3 loop is CSVDWTWGDGGYTF. The DNA for the CDR3 is TGCAGCGTTGATTGGACATGGGGGGACGGTGGCTACACCTTC. The variable domain in full, with the rest retrieved from reference TRBV29-1 and TRBJ1-2, is SAVISQKPSRDICQRGTSLTIQCQVDSQVTMMFWYRQQPGQSLTLIATANQGSEATYESGFVIDKFPISRPNLTFSTLTVSNMSPEDSSIYLCSVDWTWGDGGYTFGSGTRLTVV.